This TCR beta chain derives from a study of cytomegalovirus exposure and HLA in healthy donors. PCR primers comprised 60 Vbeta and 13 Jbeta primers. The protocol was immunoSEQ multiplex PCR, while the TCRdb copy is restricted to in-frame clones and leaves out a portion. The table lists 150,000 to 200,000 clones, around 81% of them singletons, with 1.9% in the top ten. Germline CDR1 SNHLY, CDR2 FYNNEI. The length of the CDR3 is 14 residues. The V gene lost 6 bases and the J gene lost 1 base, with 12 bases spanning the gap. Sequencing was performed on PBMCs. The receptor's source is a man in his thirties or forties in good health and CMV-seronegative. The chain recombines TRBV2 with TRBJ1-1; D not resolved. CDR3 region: CASRNSLGNTEAFF. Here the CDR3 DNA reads TGTGCCAGCAGAAACTCCCTCGGGAACACTGAAGCTTTCTTT.